A single sample gave rise to the 14 T cell receptor beta chains below, sequenced in a study of human T cells and chemical hapten exposure. One entry per CDR3 protein, called by TCRdb with MiXCR from the RACE reads. Here the sample spans around 130,000 distinct CDR3 sequences, around 8.3% being singletons. Regarding time point: healthy volunteer bleed at 2 weeks. Total RNA came from unfractionated whole blood. The sample taken for sequencing was whole blood. All receptors derive from a male donor in good health. Some clones in this sample may be carry-over from other donors' samples.

This clonotype was counted at least ten times. The CDR3 coding sequence is TGTGCCAGCTCACCACAGTGGGGAAGCAATGAGCAGTTCTTC. Its translation is CASSPQWGSNEQFF. The gene calls are TRBV18 and TRBJ2-1, with D unresolved. The V end lost 1 base, the J end lost 6 bases, and 10 bases lay between the germline ends. The CDR3 totals 14 residues. Germline CDR1 and CDR2: KGHSH and LQKENI.

This clonotype turned up a few times. This chain joins TRBV11-2 and TRBJ1-1; TRBD1 matches 9 bases. The trim removed 1 base at V and 1 base at J, leaving 10 bases unmatched. The CDR3 runs to 18 residues. Per germline, CDR1 SGHAT and CDR2 FQNNGV. Written as DNA, the CDR3 is TGTGCCAGCAGCTTAGCGGGACAGGGTATCATCGGGAACACTGAAGCTTTCTTT. It specifies CASSLAGQGIIGNTEAFF.

This clonotype was observed many times. This sequence joins TRBV20-1 and TRBJ1-2, with D possibly being TRBD1 (5 bases). Looked up from germline, CDR1 is DFQATT and CDR2 is SNEGSKA (reference sequence). CDR3 length: 12 amino acids. V was pared by 1 base and J by 7 bases, with 10 bases between. CDR3 in amino acids: CSARVGDGGYTF. The DNA for the CDR3 is TGCAGTGCTAGAGTTGGGGACGGTGGCTACACCTTC.

The chain links TRBV6-2 or TRBV6-3 to TRBJ2-6; D not resolved. Trimming left V 5 bases short and J 0 bases short, with 8 bases between. Germline V gene lookup returns CDR1 MNHEY and CDR2 SVGEGT. This CDR3 has 15 amino acids. In DNA form, the CDR3 reads TGTGCCAGCAGTGAACAGTTCTCTGGGGCCAACGTCCTGACTTTC. It yields the protein CASSEQFSGANVLTF.

This clonotype was counted a few times. The genes are TRBV30 and TRBJ1-1, with TRBD1 identical over 9 bases. The CDR3 runs to 14 residues. The ends lost 4 bases at V and 4 bases at J; junction bases unmatched: 7. CDR1 and CDR2 from the germline V gene are GTSNPN and SVGIG (reference sequence). The CDR3 coding sequence is TGTGCCTGGACCGAACAGGGGGCAAGCACTGAAGCTTTCTTT. This translates into CAWTEQGASTEAFF.

This clonotype turned up a few times. The chain couples TRBV23-1 to TRBJ1-5, with TRBD1 as a possible D gene (5 bases). TRBV23-1 is an open reading frame, and its role is uncertain. This CDR3 region has 16 residues. V lost 0 bases to trimming and J lost 1 base, with 10 bases between them. Written as DNA, the CDR3 is TGCGCCAGCAGTCAATCGCGGCGGACAAGCAATCAGCCCCAGCATTTT. Protein sequence: CASSQSRRTSNQPQHF.

This clonotype turned up a few times. The genes are TRBV27 and TRBJ2-7, with 8 bases matching TRBD1. The CDR3 loop spans 13 amino acids. V lost 3 bases, J lost 7 bases, and 5 bases stayed unmatched. Germline values: CDR1 MNHEY, CDR2 SMNVEV (reference sequence). DNA of the CDR3: TGTGCCAGCAGTTTTCAGGGGGCGGGAGAGCAGTACTTC. This translates into CASSFQGAGEQYF.

This rearrangement joins TRBV12-3 or TRBV12-4 to TRBJ2-1; D may be TRBD2 (6 bases). This CDR3 contains 18 residues. Trimming removed 1 base from V and 7 bases from J, with 23 bases in between. The CDR3 DNA follows: TGTGCCAGCAGTTTAGGGTTGGCGGAATTGTCTGCGGGGAATGAGCAGTTCTTC. Translation gives CASSLGLAELSAGNEQFF.

This clonotype was detected many times. The gene calls are TRBV29-1 and TRBJ2-7; TRBD1 matches at 8 bases. CDR3 length: 13 residues. CDR1 and CDR2 (germline): SQVTM, ANQGSEA. Losses at the gene ends were 7 bases for V and 0 bases for J; bases not matched to a gene: 5. The CDR3 is CSAAQGDSYEQYF. In DNA, the CDR3 is TGCAGCGCTGCACAGGGGGACTCCTACGAGCAGTACTTC.

This clonotype occurred many times. This sequence joins TRBV2 and TRBJ1-5; the D gene is possibly TRBD1 (5 bases). The CDR3 loop spans 15 amino acids. Per germline, CDR1 SNHLY and CDR2 FYNNEI. Trimming shortened V by 6 bases and J by 5 bases, and 17 bases separated the two germline ends. CDR3 bases: TGTGCCAGCAGGATCGGGACGGGGGTATATCAGCCCCAGCATTTT. Translated, it gives CASRIGTGVYQPQHF.

This clonotype was detected ten times or more. This CDR3 is missing its conserved last phenylalanine or tryptophan, likely due to a read error. Because the CDR3's place on the DNA is in doubt, the DNA is left out and the CDR3 is given as listed by TCRdb. The chain carries TRBV10-3 and TRBJ1-1; the DNA was not compared with TRBD1, the D call given in the table. CDR1 ENHRY and CDR2 SYGVKD come from the germline V gene. The CDR3 extends over 13 residues, inclusive of both ends. The CDR3 here is CAISENSRDLYLG.

In its sample, this clonotype was seen a few times. The chain has TRBV2 and TRBJ2-7; D is unresolved. Looked up from germline, CDR1 is SNHLY and CDR2 is FYNNEI. This CDR3 has 13 amino acids. Trimming pared 7 bases from V and 2 bases from J, leaving 12 bases between. CDR3 DNA: TGTGCCAGCATGGGTCCAGAAACCTACGAGCAGTACTTC. The encoded protein is CASMGPETYEQYF.

The chain joins TRBV20-1 to TRBJ2-7; 7 bases align to TRBD2. The CDR3 length is 15 residues. Germline CDR1 reads DFQATT; CDR2 reads SNEGSKA (reference sequence). V lost 8 bases, J lost 5 bases, and 18 bases stayed unmatched. CDR3 in DNA: TGCAGTACTAACCTCGGGGGAGGGCCAAAGGACGAGCAGTACTTC. It specifies CSTNLGGGPKDEQYF.

This clonotype was seen a few times. The gene calls are TRBV27 and TRBJ2-5, with D perhaps TRBD1 (5 bases). Trimming pared 6 bases from V and 8 bases from J, leaving 16 bases between. The CDR3 is 13 amino acids. Germline assignment: CDR1 MNHEY and CDR2 SMNVEV (reference sequence). The CDR3 bases are TGTGCCAGCAGCTATACACCAGGGAAAACCCAGTACTTC. This codes for CASSYTPGKTQYF.